Following are 14 T cell receptor beta chains from one sample sequenced in a study of tumor-infiltrating lymphocytes in localized non-small cell lung cancer (dated by TCRdb to the early 2020s). Preparation of the library involved the immunoSEQ multiplex PCR assay. Imported from immuneACCESS, the table was reduced by TCRdb to in-frame sequences with V and J called. These copies leave out some clones; in studies compared against another copy, an unresolved V gene accounts for under half, and the cause of the remainder is not known. Recorded for this sample are about 17,000 clones; around 82% of them occurred a single time. The top ten constitute 10% of the sample. The sample was uninvolved lung tissue not adjacent to the tumor. These TCRs come from a human donor with non-small cell lung cancer.

The gene calls are TRBV6-1 and TRBJ2-2, with TRBD1 matching over 7 bases. CDR1 and CDR2 (germline): MNHNS, SASEGT. The CDR3 consists of 15 residues. The ends lost 5 bases at V and 7 bases at J; junction bases unmatched: 10. The CDR3 here is CASSIRQGFHGELFF. The CDR3 bases are TGTGCCAGCAGTATTCGACAGGGCTTCCACGGGGAGCTGTTTTTT.

The CDR3 nucleotides are TGTGCCAGCAGTTTATTGGCAGGGAGGCGGACTGAAGCTTTCTTT. Translation: CASSLLAGRRTEAFF. J is TRBJ1-1 and V is TRBV27; tentative D call: TRBD1 (5 bases). The ends were cut back, 1 base at V and 5 bases at J, with 14 bases in the middle. Germline V gives CDR1 MNHEY, CDR2 SMNVEV (reference sequence). This CDR3 is built from 15 residues.

The chain couples TRBV28 to TRBJ1-1, with TRBD1 matching over 8 bases. With V trimmed by 2 bases and J by 1 base, 12 bases remained unmatched. The CDR3 is made up of 18 amino acids. Germline assignment: CDR1 MDHEN and CDR2 SYDVKM. CDR3 amino acids: CASSLGGTGGYENTEAFF. The DNA for the CDR3 is TGTGCCAGCAGTTTAGGGGGGACAGGAGGGTACGAGAACACTGAAGCTTTCTTT.

The rearrangement uses TRBV9 and TRBJ2-3, with D perhaps matching TRBD2 (7 bases). The CDR3 has 14 amino acids. The V gene's germline CDR1 is SGDLS and CDR2 YYNGEE. Trimming removed 3 bases at V and 7 bases at J, with 15 bases between. The CDR3 DNA is TGTGCCAGCAGCGCGGGGGAGGGGGTGAATACGCAGTATTTT. The encoded protein is CASSAGEGVNTQYF.

The V call is TRBV4-1, the J call TRBJ2-7; tentative D call: TRBD2 (6 bases). Germline CDR1 reads MGHRA; CDR2 reads YSYEKL. The V end was cut by 1 base, the J end by 2 bases, with 18 bases between. The CDR3 covers 17 residues. As DNA, the CDR3 is TGCGCCAGCAGCCAAGGCCGGGACTCGATATTGACCTACGAGCAGTACTTC. Translation: CASSQGRDSILTYEQYF.

The chain has TRBV5-1 and TRBJ1-1, with a tentative D call TRBD1 (5 bases). CDR3 length: 14 amino acids. The V gene lost 5 bases and the J gene lost 0 bases, with 11 bases spanning the gap. Germline CDR1 is SGHRS and CDR2 is YFSETQ. The chain's CDR3 is CASRTGDMNTEAFF. The CDR3 DNA reads TGCGCCAGCAGAACAGGTGACATGAACACTGAAGCTTTCTTT.

The rearrangement uses TRBV28 and TRBJ2-7; D possibly corresponds to TRBD1 (6 bases). The germline gives CDR1 MDHEN, CDR2 SYDVKM. The CDR3 totals 14 residues. The germline V and J ends were trimmed by 2 bases and 0 bases, with 8 bases remaining between them. CDR3 loop: CASSLRDISYEQYF. The CDR3 DNA sequence: TGTGCCAGCAGTTTAAGGGACATCTCCTACGAGCAGTACTTC.

This clone was detected only a few times. This specimen includes other DNA sequences encoding the same CDR3. This chain uses TRBV9 with TRBJ2-1; D not resolved. This CDR3 spans 14 amino acids. The V gene's germline CDR1 is SGDLS and CDR2 YYNGEE. V dropped 0 bases and J dropped 3 bases, with 7 bases sitting between them. This CDR3 is CASSVDLSYNEQFF. Written as DNA, the CDR3 is TGTGCCAGCAGCGTAGATCTTAGCTACAATGAGCAGTTCTTC.

This chain connects TRBV2 to TRBJ2-2, with D possibly being TRBD1 or TRBD2 (7 bases each). V lost 4 bases, J lost 5 bases, and 14 bases lay in between. The CDR3 consists of 15 residues. Germline loops: CDR1 SNHLY, CDR2 FYNNEI. The DNA for the CDR3 is TGTGCCAGCAGTGTGGGCAGGGGGGGAACCGGGGAGCTGTTTTTT. It encodes CASSVGRGGTGELFF. Drawing the rest from reference TRBV2 and TRBJ2-2, the complete variable domain is EPEVTQTPSHQVTQMGQEVILRCVPISNHLYFYWYRQILGQKVEFLVSFYNNEISEKSEIFDDQFSVERPDGSNFTLKIRSTKLEDSAMYFCASSVGRGGTGELFFGEGSRLTVL.

The chain has TRBV27 and TRBJ1-3; no definite D call. Germline-derived CDR1 and CDR2 are MNHEY and SMNVEV (reference sequence). This CDR3 region has 14 residues. Trimming removed 0 bases at V and 4 bases at J, with 7 bases between. The CDR3 DNA follows: TGTGCCAGCAGTTTATCAAACGTCGGAAACACCATATATTTT. Translating gives CASSLSNVGNTIYF.

The gene calls are TRBV5-1 and TRBJ2-1; unclear D gene. Germline CDR1 SGHRS, CDR2 YFSETQ. This CDR3 is built from 15 residues. V was clipped by 6 bases and J by 0 bases, with 13 bases between them. The CDR3 region is CASTNDRSSYNEQFF. CDR3 DNA sequence: TGCGCCAGCACCAATGATAGAAGCTCCTACAATGAGCAGTTCTTC.

The chain couples TRBV30 to TRBJ2-7, with a tentative D call TRBD1 (6 bases). V was cut by 2 bases and J by 1 base, with 9 bases left in between. The CDR3 is 13 amino acids. Germline loops: CDR1 GTSNPN, CDR2 SVGIG (reference sequence). CDR3 DNA: TGTGCCTGGAGTCGGGACAATTCCTACGAGCAGTACTTC. Encoded protein: CAWSRDNSYEQYF.

Within the sample, this clone is medium-sized. J is TRBJ2-7 and V is TRBV7-7, with TRBD1 matching 8 bases. This CDR3 is built from 14 residues. With 6 bases clipped from V and 5 bases from J, the junction kept 9 bases outside the gene matches. In germline, CDR1 is SSHAT, CDR2 FNYEAQ (reference sequence). CDR3 in DNA: TGTGCCAGCAGTGTCTTTCAGGGGGCCGACGAGCAGTACTTC. It encodes CASSVFQGADEQYF.

The gene calls are TRBV6-1 and TRBJ2-3; D gene ambiguous. Germline assignment: CDR1 MNHNS and CDR2 SASEGT. V lost 7 bases and J lost 8, with 16 bases in between. The CDR3 runs to 13 residues. In nucleotides, the CDR3 is TGTGCCAGCAAGGCCACCCAAGGCTTTACGCAGTATTTT. This gives the protein CASKATQGFTQYF.